This TCR beta chain was found in a study of shared clonotypes between healthy human individuals. About this clone itself: What it binds is unknown.

J lost 3 bases, V lost 0 bases, and 10 bases had no gene match. Germline values: CDR1 MGHRA, CDR2 YSYEKL. The CDR3 covers 17 residues. General study findings and limits: A generally larger estimated richness was seen in naive subsets than in memory subsets.

Free of recent acute infections or vaccinations, the donors were healthy HIV-negative adults. Authors' analysis steps: Quality scores were absent from the junction-only immunoSEQ sequences, so filtering differed. Method: immunoSEQ multiplex PCR; TCRdb's copy keeps in-frame clones and lacks some. Clone size and the V and J calls come from that table; the DNA yielded D and trimming. The table has around 1,100,000 clones, approximately 80% seen once. The chain recombines TRBV4-1 with TRBJ2-7; TRBD2 matches at 8 bases. The TCR comes from a man between 18 and 29 years old in good health. Some clones in this sample may be carry-over from other donors' samples. The sequencing input was memory CD4+ T cells from PBMCs. The subset here: CD45RA-negative fraction. CDR3 sequence (DNA): TGCGCCAGCAGCCAAGATCGAAGCGGGACTAGTGGCTACGAGCAGTACTTC. Its protein is CASSQDRSGTSGYEQYF.